Reported below is one T cell receptor (beta chain). This table comes from immunoSEQ multiplex PCR, and its TCRdb copy is limited to in-frame clones, with some not included. The top ten hold under 9% of the sample, which has 200,000 to 250,000 clones, around nine tenths seen once. These data are taken from a study of blood T cell repertoires in COVID-19. Looking at the study overall: Researchers got acute and convalescent COVID-19 samples from the United States, Italy and Spain.

V lost 4 bases, J lost 2 bases, and 3 bases stayed unmatched. The CDR3 consists of 15 residues. Germline CDR1 reads SGHRS; CDR2 reads YFSETQ. The source is a woman aged 70 to 79 with active or convalescent COVID-19. Sequencing input: peripheral blood. The chain carries TRBV5-1 and TRBJ2-3, with 11 bases that match TRBD2. Here the CDR3 reads CASSKGLADTDTQYF. In DNA, the CDR3 is TGCGCCAGCAGCAAGGGACTAGCGGACACAGATACGCAGTATTTT.